This TCR beta chain is drawn from a study of blood T cell repertoires in COVID-19. Background on the study: There were acute and convalescent COVID-19 samples, and they came from the United States, Italy and Spain. T cells, B-cell-depleted T cells, or PBMCs supplied cDNA or gDNA.

In the authors' methods: Cell counts per sample came from amplifying reference gene primers. TCRdb keeps only in-frame clones here, not all; method: immunoSEQ multiplex PCR. V, J and clone size are those of that table, while D and trimming were read from the DNA. The data contain 110,000 to 150,000 clones, approximately 80% of them singletons. Germline assignment: CDR1 SGHNT and CDR2 YYREEE (reference sequence). J gave up 10 bases and V 0 bases, and 9 bases lay outside the gene matches. The CDR3 runs 16 residues. The origin of this receptor is a woman between 50 and 59 years old with acute or convalescent COVID-19. The sample comprised peripheral blood. V and J are TRBV5-4 and TRBJ1-4, with 10 nucleotides matching TRBD1. CDR3 region: CASSLGVDRGQAKLFF. CDR3 DNA: TGTGCCAGCAGCTTGGGAGTCGACAGGGGGCAGGCAAAACTGTTTTTT.